These T cell receptor beta chains were read from a single sample in a study of blood T cell repertoires in COVID-19. Measured with immunoSEQ multiplex PCR; TCRdb has only the in-frame clones, and not every one. The data show 200,000 to 250,000 clones, 65% to 90% seen once. Sample: peripheral blood. The receptors were sampled from a human donor in a cohort sampled during active COVID-19. Each CDR3 is given without its conserved first and last residue. Clone size is given for some rows only: seen once, a few or many times, or a class if the clone is expanded.

V gene,J gene,CDR3 length,clone size,CDR3 protein
TRBV6-6,TRBJ2-1,11,.,ASNPRRGNEQF
TRBV7-9,TRBJ2-3,14,few,ASSDTGARGGDTQY
TRBV2,TRBJ1-4,13,.,ASSEDSPIRTKLF
TRBV2,TRBJ2-4,13,once,ASRAQQLAKNIQY
TRBV2,TRBJ1-3,13,.,ASSGRGNSGNTIY
TRBV5-1,TRBJ2-3,12,.,ASRAGDLFDTQY
TRBV7-8,TRBJ1-5,15,.,ASSLGRTVLRNQPQH
TRBV18,TRBJ2-1,11,.,ASSPGTHIEQF
TRBV30,TRBJ2-7,12,.,AWSFGQGFHEQY
TRBV29-1,TRBJ2-7,12,once,SVLSGTGGREQY
TRBV7-9,TRBJ2-1,13,.,ASTSGGGRDNEQF
TRBV7-9,TRBJ1-5,12,.,ASSPGGRNQPQH
TRBV19,TRBJ2-7,14,few,ASSMVGAGNSYEQY
TRBV21-1,TRBJ2-7,11,once,ASSKVASYEQY
TRBV4-1,TRBJ2-7,13,.,ASSARSGNSYEQY
TRBV19,TRBJ2-5,12,.,ASSRGRGQETQY
TRBV5-5,TRBJ2-3,13,.,ASSSTIAGLYTQY
TRBV5-1,TRBJ2-2,14,.,ASSLTSRVGTGELF
TRBV9,TRBJ2-1,13,once,ASSVRAGVGYEQF
TRBV28,TRBJ1-2,13,once,ASSLWGRGIEGYT
TRBV7-9,TRBJ2-5,14,.,ASSPRLARTQETQY
TRBV7-8,TRBJ2-7,12,.,ASSADWISDEQY
TRBV6-8,TRBJ2-7,13,.,ASRGTSGRVYEQY
TRBV28,TRBJ2-7,12,.,ATLDSGRRDEQY
TRBV7-9,TRBJ2-2,12,.,ASSLEAGSGELF
TRBV3-1/TRBV3-2,TRBJ2-1,13,.,ASSQVAGAYNEQF
TRBV5-1,TRBJ2-2,13,.,ASSLTGGVNGELF
TRBV20-1,TRBJ1-2,13,.,SASQAGRGMVGYT
TRBV19,TRBJ2-2,13,.,ASSMKGRGTGELF
TRBV27,TRBJ1-1,10,.,ASSLIPGAAF
TRBV2,TRBJ2-1,10,.,AATGVHNEQF
TRBV14,TRBJ2-1,14,.,ASSQSANPSYNEQF
TRBV3-1/TRBV3-2,TRBJ1-2,12,.,ASSPRGVNYGYT
TRBV11-2,TRBJ2-7,9,.,ARQDGREQY
TRBV5-1,TRBJ2-7,13,.,ASSPGGAGGYEQY
TRBV6-5,TRBJ2-7,13,.,ASSQRGDNRYEQY
TRBV30,TRBJ2-2,11,.,AWSAVFTGELF
TRBV5-6,TRBJ2-2,13,.,ASSLTGLYTGELF
TRBV1,TRBJ2-2,17,.,TSSHAWTSGGANTGELF
TRBV15,TRBJ2-7,13,few,ATSRDLAGMGEQY
TRBV5-4,TRBJ2-1,16,.,ASSLSWSRATSYNEQF
TRBV7-9,TRBJ1-2,11,.,ASSLVQARGYT
TRBV7-9,TRBJ1-5,13,.,ASSPEGQSNQPQH